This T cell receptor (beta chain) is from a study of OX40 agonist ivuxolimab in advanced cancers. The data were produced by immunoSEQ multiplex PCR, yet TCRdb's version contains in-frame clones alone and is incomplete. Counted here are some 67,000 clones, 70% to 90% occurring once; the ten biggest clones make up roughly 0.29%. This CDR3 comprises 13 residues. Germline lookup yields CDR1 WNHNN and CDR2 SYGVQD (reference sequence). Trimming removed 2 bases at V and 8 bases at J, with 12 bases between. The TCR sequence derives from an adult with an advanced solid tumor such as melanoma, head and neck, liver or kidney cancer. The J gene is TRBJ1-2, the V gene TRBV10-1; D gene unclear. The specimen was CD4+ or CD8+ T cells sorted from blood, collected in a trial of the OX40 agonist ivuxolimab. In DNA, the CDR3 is TGCGCCAGCAGTGAGAACCAGGTTAGGGGCTACACCTTC. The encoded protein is CASSENQVRGYTF.